One sample yielded the 16 T cell receptor beta chains listed below, sequenced in a study of shared clonotypes between healthy human individuals. The method was immunoSEQ multiplex PCR; TCRdb's version includes in-frame clones alone and lacks a portion of them. The table has about 2.4 million clones, over 85% seen once; the top ten hold 0.36%. Sequences were obtained from naive CD4+ T cells from PBMCs. Subset reported: CD45RA+ positively selected. These receptors were obtained from a man aged 18 to 35 in good health. Some clones in this sample may be carry-over from other donors' samples.

The gene calls are TRBV7-9 and TRBJ2-5; D possibly matches TRBD1 or TRBD2 (5 bases each). This CDR3 contains 15 residues. V was shortened by 5 bases and J by 4 bases, with 17 bases between the two germline ends. Germline V gives CDR1 SEHNR, CDR2 FQNEAQ (reference sequence). DNA for the CDR3: TGTGCCAGCAGCGTATCCGGGGCCCCGGGAGAGACCCAGTACTTC. Its protein is CASSVSGAPGETQYF.

The chain has TRBV6-5 and TRBJ2-7; TRBD1 might be the D (6 bases). The V end was cut by 5 bases, the J end by 5 bases, with 19 bases between. Germline CDR1 MNHEY, CDR2 SVGAGI. This CDR3 region has 15 residues. This CDR3 reads CASSPNRVLTDEQYF. The CDR3 DNA reads as TGTGCCAGCAGTCCCAACAGGGTCTTGACGGACGAGCAGTACTTC.

This chain links TRBV7-2 with TRBJ2-5; 9 bases are shared with TRBD1. The CDR3 runs 15 residues. The junction had 6 bases not matched to a gene; V was cut back by 6 bases and J by 1 base. The germline V gene encodes CDR1 SGHTA and CDR2 FQGNSA. CDR3 DNA sequence: TGTGCCAGCAGGCGCACAGGGGGCACCCAAGAGACCCAGTACTTC. Translated, it gives CASRRTGGTQETQYF.

This clone has a handful of counts. The V call is TRBV14, the J call TRBJ2-1; TRBD2 is a possible D gene (5 bases). Germline V gives CDR1 SGHDN, CDR2 FVKESK. V was pared by 0 bases and J by 4 bases, with 10 bases between. The length of the CDR3 is 15 residues. In nucleotides, the CDR3 is TGTGCCAGCAGCCAAGATTTGACGGGATACAATGAGCAGTTCTTC. Amino acids: CASSQDLTGYNEQFF.

The V gene is TRBV7-9, the J gene TRBJ2-5, with TRBD1 matching over 7 bases. Germline CDR1 reads SEHNR; CDR2 reads FQNEAQ (reference sequence). V gave up 5 bases and J gave up 4 bases; unmatched junction bases: 4. There are 13 residues in the CDR3. Here the CDR3 DNA reads TGTGCCAGCAGCCGACAGGGAACAGAGACCCAGTACTTC. It specifies CASSRQGTETQYF.

The DNA for the CDR3 is TGTGCCTGGAGTGCCGAGGACAGGGACACCGGGGAGCTGTTTTTT. It translates to CAWSAEDRDTGELFF. This sequence joins TRBV30 and TRBJ2-2; 8 bases line up with TRBD1. The CDR3 has 15 residues. CDR1 GTSNPN and CDR2 SVGIG come from the germline V gene (reference sequence). Trimming removed 1 base from V and 3 bases from J; junction bases left unmatched: 4.

V gene TRBV6-6 combines with J gene TRBJ1-4; 9 nucleotides align to TRBD1. This CDR3 contains 15 residues. CDR1 MNHNY and CDR2 SVGAGI come from the germline V gene (reference sequence). With 5 bases clipped from V and 4 bases from J, the junction kept 5 bases outside the gene matches. CDR3: CASSTPGQGNEKLFF. The CDR3 region has the DNA TGTGCCAGCAGTACCCCGGGACAGGGTAATGAAAAACTGTTTTTT.

V gene TRBV11-2 combines with J gene TRBJ2-7; TRBD1 agrees at 12 bases. The CDR3 sequence is 16 residues long. Per germline, CDR1 SGHAT and CDR2 FQNNGV. After removal of 5 bases from V and 5 bases from J, the junction contained 10 bases not matched to a gene. Here the CDR3 reads CASSEDAGQGANEQYF. CDR3 bases: TGTGCCAGCAGCGAGGACGCGGGACAGGGGGCCAACGAGCAGTACTTC.

This clone appeared a single time. The V call is TRBV5-1, the J call TRBJ2-3, with a weak D call TRBD1 (6 bases). V was cut by 4 bases and J by 7 bases, with 16 bases left in between. This CDR3 comprises 14 residues. CDR1 is SGHRS and CDR2 is YFSETQ in the germline V gene. CDR3 loop: CASSAGTWGNTQYF. The CDR3 DNA reads TGCGCCAGCAGCGCAGGGACATGGGGGAATACGCAGTATTTT.

The chain combines TRBV6-1 with TRBJ2-7, with TRBD1 matching 8 bases. The CDR3 is 13 residues long. The germline V gene encodes CDR1 MNHNS and CDR2 SASEGT. Trimming removed 6 bases from V and 7 bases from J; junction bases left unmatched: 8. CDR3 sequence (DNA): TGTGCCAGCAGGGACAGGGCAGCTCGAGAGCAGTACTTC. Translation: CASRDRAAREQYF.

The V call is TRBV30, the J call TRBJ2-7; perhaps TRBD2 as D (6 bases). The germline V gene encodes CDR1 GTSNPN and CDR2 SVGIG (reference sequence). V gave up 0 bases and J gave up 5 bases, with 14 bases separating them. This CDR3 has 14 residues. DNA of the CDR3: TGTGCCTGGAGTGTAGTACTAGCTTCCAACGAGCAGTACTTC. Translated, it gives CAWSVVLASNEQYF. The variable domain in full, completed from reference TRBV30 and TRBJ2-7, reads SQTIHQWPATLVQPVGSPLSLECTVEGTSNPNLYWYRQAAGRGLQLLFYSVGIGQISSEVPQNLSASRPQDRQFILSSKKLLLSDSGFYLCAWSVVLASNEQYFGPGTRLTVT.

V gene TRBV9 combines with J gene TRBJ2-7, with D unclear. CDR3 length: 15 amino acids. Germline CDR1 is SGDLS and CDR2 is YYNGEE. V was cut by 0 bases and J by 3 bases, with 13 bases left in between. As DNA, the CDR3 is TGTGCCAGCAGCGTAGTACCCGGGCTCTTCTACGAGCAGTACTTC. It is translated as CASSVVPGLFYEQYF.

The chain joins TRBV30 to TRBJ2-5; D is possibly TRBD1 (6 bases). The germline V and J ends were trimmed by 1 base and 5 bases, with 17 bases remaining between them. Germline V lookup: CDR1 GTSNPN, CDR2 SVGIG (reference sequence). The CDR3 runs to 15 residues. CDR3 bases: TGTGCCTGGAGTGGGGGACCAAGGGGGTATGAGACCCAGTACTTC. Its protein product is CAWSGGPRGYETQYF.

The V gene is TRBV7-9, the J gene TRBJ2-5; the match to TRBD2 covers 12 bases. The J call may be faulty, since TRBJ2-7 better matches the DNA end. CDR1 and CDR2 (germline): SEHNR, FQNEAQ (reference sequence). This CDR3 has 15 residues. The CDR3 coding sequence is TGTGCCAGCAGCCCGCGACTAGCGGGGGCATACGAGCAGTACTTC. Amino acid sequence: CASSPRLAGAYEQYF.

The chain has TRBV5-1 and TRBJ2-2; D may be TRBD2 (6 bases). Germline V CDR1 and CDR2: SGHRS, YFSETQ. The CDR3 runs to 15 residues. V was clipped by 1 base and J by 5 bases, with 12 bases between them. In nucleotides, the CDR3 is TGCGCCAGCAGCTTGAACGGGAGAGGGACCGGGGAGCTGTTTTTT. It yields the protein CASSLNGRGTGELFF.

The chain combines TRBV7-2 with TRBJ2-1; no reliable D call. Germline lookup yields CDR1 SGHTA and CDR2 FQGNSA. V lost 2 bases and J 5 bases, leaving 4 bases between the germline ends. CDR3 length: 12 amino acids. CDR3 sequence (DNA): TGTGCCAGCAGCTTAACCAACAATGAGCAGTTCTTC. Protein product: CASSLTNNEQFF.